Shown below are 32 T cell receptor beta chains from a single sample sequenced in a study of beta chain features in type 1 diabetes. Study-wide results and limits: Type 1 diabetes patients showed a moderate but significant shortening of TCRB CDR3s in all four CD4+ subsets.

What was sequenced were expressed TCRB transcripts, since all of the isolated RNA had been reverse transcribed. The method was immunoSEQ multiplex PCR; TCRdb's version includes in-frame clones alone and lacks a portion of them. Among roughly 290,000 clones listed, about 15% were seen once. These TCRs' antigens remain unknown. Material for sequencing was naive CD4+ T cells from blood. These receptors came from a young man with type 1 diabetes.

This clone was recorded a few times. V and J are TRBV2 and TRBJ2-7; 8 bases line up with TRBD1. This CDR3 contains 14 residues. Germline-derived CDR1 and CDR2 are SNHLY and FYNNEI. Germline trimming cut 3 bases from V and 3 bases from J; bases unmatched to any gene: 4. CDR3 sequence (DNA): TGTGCCAGCAGTGAGGAAGGACAGGGCTACGAGCAGTACTTC. It encodes CASSEEGQGYEQYF.

The sample holds a few counts of this clone. The chain carries TRBV2 and TRBJ1-1; 8 bases are a match to TRBD1. With 6 bases clipped from V and 4 bases from J, the junction kept 7 bases outside the gene matches. This CDR3 region has 14 residues. Germline V gives CDR1 SNHLY, CDR2 FYNNEI. CDR3 DNA sequence: TGTGCCAGCAGCACTACTCAGGGGGCCACTGAAGCTTTCTTT. This sequence encodes CASSTTQGATEAFF.

This clone appeared a few times. This chain links TRBV30 with TRBJ2-1, with TRBD1 identical over 9 bases. The germline V gene has CDR1 GTSNPN and CDR2 SVGIG (reference sequence). V trimming: 1 base; J trimming: 7 bases; junction bases outside the gene matches: 11. The CDR3 runs 16 residues. CDR3 sequence: CAWSERVTGGRNEQFF. CDR3 nucleotides: TGTGCCTGGAGTGAACGAGTTACAGGGGGCAGGAATGAGCAGTTCTTC. Together with reference TRBV30 and TRBJ2-1, the CDR3 gives the full variable domain: SQTIHQWPATLVQPVGSPLSLECTVEGTSNPNLYWYRQAAGRGLQLLFYSVGIGQISSEVPQNLSASRPQDRQFILSSKKLLLSDSGFYLCAWSERVTGGRNEQFFGPGTRLTVL.

The V and J genes are TRBV18 and TRBJ2-4; 11 bases are shared with TRBD2. CDR1 and CDR2 from the germline V gene are KGHSH and LQKENI. The CDR3 covers 15 residues. The trim removed 2 bases at V and 7 bases at J, leaving 4 bases unmatched. In DNA form, the CDR3 reads TGTGCCAGCTCACCAAGTCCTAGCGGGAGGAACATTCAGTACTTC. Translated, it gives CASSPSPSGRNIQYF.

The chain has TRBV28 and TRBJ1-5, with 8 bases identical to TRBD1. V was clipped by 6 bases and J by 4 bases; unmatched bases: 8. The CDR3 extends over 15 amino acids. Germline CDR1 reads MDHEN; CDR2 reads SYDVKM. CDR3 sequence (DNA): TGTGCCAGCAGCCGGATAGGACAGGGTAATCAGCCCCAGCATTTT. It yields the protein CASSRIGQGNQPQHF.

In this sample, this clone turned up a few times. This rearrangement joins TRBV7-2 to TRBJ2-5; 8 bases map to TRBD1. Germline V lookup: CDR1 SGHTA, CDR2 FQGNSA. The CDR3 contains 14 residues. J lost 4 bases, V lost 5 bases, and 6 bases had no gene match. CDR3 amino acids: CASSPDRDRETQYF. CDR3 bases: TGTGCCAGCAGCCCGGACAGGGACCGAGAGACCCAGTACTTC.

The chain carries TRBV5-4 and TRBJ1-5; TRBD1 is a possible D gene (5 bases). Trimming took off 7 bases at V and 6 bases at J, with 17 bases between the two ends. This CDR3 is built from 14 residues. Germline V CDR1 and CDR2: SGHNT, YYREEE (reference sequence). For the CDR3, the DNA is TGTGCCAGCGCGGCCGGGGGTGCGGGTCAGCCCCAGCATTTT. This gives the protein CASAAGGAGQPQHF.

This clone has more than one count but fewer than ten. The same CDR3 is also encoded by other DNA sequences in this sample. This chain uses TRBV5-1 with TRBJ2-2; possibly TRBD1 for D (6 bases). There are 14 residues in the CDR3. Germline CDR1 and CDR2: SGHRS and YFSETQ. V lost 4 bases to trimming and J lost 4 bases, with 11 bases between them. CDR3 bases: TGCGCCAGCAGCCCGGGACAAGGCACCGGGGAGCTGTTTTTT. Its protein is CASSPGQGTGELFF.

This clone occurred a few times. Here the CDR3 reads CASSSRSGLAATSNEQFF. CDR3 nucleotides: TGCGCCAGCAGCTCGCGTTCGGGACTAGCGGCAACTAGCAATGAGCAGTTCTTC. The chain couples TRBV5-1 to TRBJ2-1, with TRBD2 matching over 11 bases. Per the germline V gene, CDR1 is SGHRS and CDR2 is YFSETQ. V trimming: 3 bases; J trimming: 6 bases; junction bases outside the gene matches: 14. CDR3 length equals 18 residues.

This clone was counted a few times. The V and J genes are TRBV5-4 and TRBJ2-5, with 10 nucleotides matching TRBD1. CDR1 is SGHNT and CDR2 is YYREEE in the germline V gene (reference sequence). Trimming took 4 bases from V and 1 from J; bases not matched to a gene: 4. CDR3 length: 15 amino acids. Here the CDR3 reads CASSPRTGGQETQYF. Written as DNA, the CDR3 is TGTGCCAGCAGCCCAAGGACAGGGGGCCAAGAGACCCAGTACTTC.

This chain joins TRBV30 and TRBJ2-3, with D possibly matching TRBD2 (5 bases). The V gene lost 5 bases and the J gene lost 8 bases, with 11 bases spanning the gap. Germline CDR1 GTSNPN, CDR2 SVGIG (reference sequence). This CDR3 contains 11 residues. This chain's CDR3 is CAWRTVSTQYF. The CDR3 DNA follows: TGTGCCTGGCGGACTGTCAGTACGCAGTATTTT.

This clone came up a few times. The gene calls are TRBV18 and TRBJ2-1; 12 bases match TRBD2. The CDR3 spans 17 residues. In germline, CDR1 is KGHSH, CDR2 LQKENI. With 3 bases clipped from V and 5 bases from J, the junction kept 8 bases outside the gene matches. In DNA form, the CDR3 reads TGTGCCAGCTCACCGTCTAGCGGGGGGGCGTCGAACAATGAGCAGTTCTTC. Translating it yields CASSPSSGGASNNEQFF.

This clone was found a few times. The chain has TRBV18 and TRBJ1-1; 7 bases are a match to TRBD1. Germline V gene sequence: CDR1 KGHSH, CDR2 LQKENI. The V and J ends lost 1 base and 1 base, in that order; junction bases with no gene match: 3. CDR3 size: 15 residues. This CDR3 is CASSPQGAGNTEAFF. In DNA form, the CDR3 reads TGTGCCAGCTCACCACAGGGGGCAGGGAACACTGAAGCTTTCTTT.

In its sample, this clone was seen a few times. This rearrangement joins TRBV7-2 to TRBJ2-7, with 7 bases fitting TRBD2. The V and J ends lost 6 bases and 8 bases, in that order; junction bases with no gene match: 16. The germline CDR1 and CDR2 sequences are SGHTA and FQGNSA. The CDR3 runs 15 residues. The chain's CDR3 is CASSRTLAELRQQYF. The CDR3, as DNA: TGTGCCAGCAGTAGGACCCTAGCGGAACTACGCCAGCAGTACTTC.

The chain has TRBV5-1 and TRBJ1-1; TRBD1 matches at 8 bases. The trim removed 4 bases at V and 4 bases at J, leaving 9 bases unmatched. CDR3 length equals 15 residues. CDR1 is SGHRS and CDR2 is YFSETQ in the germline V gene. CDR3 in DNA: TGCGCCAGCAGCACCATCGGACAGGGAGGCACTGAAGCTTTCTTT. The encoded protein is CASSTIGQGGTEAFF.

The gene calls are TRBV7-9 and TRBJ1-4, with no clear D. Trimming cost V 2 bases and J 0 bases, with 4 bases left between them. The CDR3 sequence is 14 residues long. CDR1 is SEHNR, CDR2 FQNEAQ, per germline (reference sequence). CDR3 region: CASSLRATNEKLFF. CDR3 coding DNA: TGTGCCAGCAGCTTACGGGCAACTAATGAAAAACTGTTTTTT.

The V gene is TRBV18, the J gene TRBJ1-1, with 10 bases fitting TRBD1. Germline lookup yields CDR1 KGHSH and CDR2 LQKENI. V shed 3 bases, J shed 5 bases, and the junction held 6 bases outside the gene matches. The CDR3 sequence is 15 residues long. The CDR3 bases are TGTGCCAGCTCACCTAGGGACAGGGGAAGGACTGAAGCTTTCTTT. This encodes CASSPRDRGRTEAFF. Full variable domain (outside the CDR3, taken from reference TRBV18 and TRBJ1-1): NAGVMQNPRHLVRRRGQEARLRCSPMKGHSHVYWYRQLPEEGLKFMVYLQKENIIDESGMPKERFSAEFPKEGPSILRIQQVVRGDSAAYFCASSPRDRGRTEAFFGQGTRLTVV.

The chain has TRBV27 and TRBJ2-5, with 8 bases that match TRBD2. The CDR3 extends over 14 amino acids. In germline, CDR1 is MNHEY, CDR2 SMNVEV (reference sequence). V was clipped by 6 bases and J by 4 bases; unmatched bases: 7. CDR3 loop: CASSWTSSGETQYF. For the CDR3, the DNA is TGTGCCAGCAGCTGGACTAGCTCTGGAGAGACCCAGTACTTC.

The rearrangement joins TRBV30 to TRBJ1-5; no clear D. The CDR3 is 13 residues long. Trimming pared 0 bases from V and 4 bases from J, leaving 7 bases between. Per the germline V gene, CDR1 is GTSNPN and CDR2 is SVGIG (reference sequence). CDR3 sequence: CAWSVRHNQPQHF. CDR3 in DNA: TGTGCCTGGAGTGTCCGACATAATCAGCCCCAGCATTTT.

Only a few counts were recorded for this clone. This chain joins TRBV7-2 and TRBJ2-2, with D hard to call. Trimming stripped 3 bases from V and 6 bases from J, with 8 bases between. From germline, CDR1 is SGHTA and CDR2 FQGNSA. The CDR3 runs 13 residues. CDR3 in DNA: TGTGCCAGCAGCTTTGTAGAATCCGGGGAGCTGTTTTTT. Its translation is CASSFVESGELFF.

J is TRBJ2-2 and V is TRBV2; TRBD2 agrees at 9 bases. J gave up 3 bases and V 6 bases, and 5 bases lay outside the gene matches. Germline lookup yields CDR1 SNHLY and CDR2 FYNNEI. There are 15 residues in the CDR3. In DNA, the CDR3 is TGTGCCAGCAGGACTAGCGGAGGGTACACCGGGGAGCTGTTTTTT. Encoded protein: CASRTSGGYTGELFF. Full variable domain (outside the CDR3, taken from reference TRBV2 and TRBJ2-2): EPEVTQTPSHQVTQMGQEVILRCVPISNHLYFYWYRQILGQKVEFLVSFYNNEISEKSEIFDDQFSVERPDGSNFTLKIRSTKLEDSAMYFCASRTSGGYTGELFFGEGSRLTVL.

As regards this clone: Germline and junction disagree at one end, which may indicate a read error. This rearrangement joins TRBV30 to TRBJ1-1; D might be TRBD1 (5 bases). The CDR3 consists of 12 residues. CDR1 GTSNPN and CDR2 SVGIG come from the germline V gene (reference sequence). The CDR3 DNA reads as TGTGCCTGGAGTGTAGGGGTCAGGTCGATCCCGTTT. It yields the protein CAWSVGVRSIPF.

This clone has a handful of counts. The CDR3 bases are TGTGCCAGCAGAGTCCTAGAGTTGGCCTACGAGCAGTACTTC. Translated, it gives CASRVLELAYEQYF. The chain combines TRBV11-2 with TRBJ2-7, with D uncertain. Trimming took off 6 bases at V and 2 bases at J, with 14 bases between the two ends. CDR1 and CDR2 from the germline V gene are SGHAT and FQNNGV. The CDR3 is 14 residues long.

The rearrangement joins TRBV29-1 to TRBJ2-3, with TRBD1 matching over 8 bases. Germline V gives CDR1 SQVTM, CDR2 ANQGSEA. J was trimmed by 4 bases and V by 3 bases; bases with no gene match: 9. The CDR3 sequence is 15 residues long. CDR3 sequence (DNA): TGCAGCGTTGATCCACGGACAGGGACCCCAGATACGCAGTATTTT. The encoded protein is CSVDPRTGTPDTQYF.

This chain links TRBV9 with TRBJ2-3, with D maybe TRBD2 (5 bases). V gave up 3 bases and J gave up 2 bases, with 10 bases separating them. This CDR3 region has 14 residues. The germline CDR1 and CDR2 sequences are SGDLS and YYNGEE. The chain's CDR3 is CASSGGLNTDTQYF. CDR3 nucleotides: TGTGCCAGCAGCGGAGGGCTAAACACAGATACGCAGTATTTT.

The rearrangement joins TRBV7-8 to TRBJ2-7; D perhaps matches TRBD1 (5 bases). The germline gives CDR1 SGHVS, CDR2 FQNEAQ. The CDR3 length is 13 residues. V was trimmed by 6 bases and J by 3 bases, leaving 12 bases between them. The CDR3 sequence is CASSPGFNYEQYF. The CDR3 DNA follows: TGTGCCAGCAGTCCAGGGTTCAACTACGAGCAGTACTTC.

This clone was observed a few times. The chain joins TRBV5-4 to TRBJ2-1; D is perhaps TRBD2 (6 bases). In germline, CDR1 is SGHNT, CDR2 YYREEE (reference sequence). This CDR3 is built from 15 residues. V was cut by 0 bases and J by 2 bases, with 9 bases left in between. Here the CDR3 reads CASSLEAGTYNEQFF. The CDR3 DNA reads TGTGCCAGCAGCTTGGAAGCGGGCACCTACAATGAGCAGTTCTTC.

The chain employs TRBV6-5 and TRBJ1-2; D possibly corresponds to TRBD1 (5 bases). CDR1 and CDR2 (germline): MNHEY, SVGAGI. The V end lost 6 bases, the J end lost 4 bases, and 12 bases lay between the germline ends. CDR3 length equals 13 residues. CDR3 DNA: TGTGCCAGCAGGCGTCAGGGTGGCTATGGCTACACCTTC. Its protein is CASRRQGGYGYTF.

Only one count was recorded for this clone. This sequence joins TRBV9 and TRBJ2-3; TRBD2 matches at 7 bases. Germline V gene data show CDR1 as SGDLS and CDR2 as YYNGEE. CDR3 length: 17 amino acids. With 0 bases clipped from V and 0 bases from J, the junction kept 7 bases outside the gene matches. CDR3 region: CASSVVGRPSSTDTQYF. CDR3 in DNA: TGTGCCAGCAGCGTAGTCGGGAGGCCCTCTAGCACAGATACGCAGTATTTT.

The chain employs TRBV4-3 and TRBJ2-1; 8 nucleotides agree with TRBD1. J was trimmed by 7 bases and V by 2 bases; bases with no gene match: 10. Germline V gene sequence: CDR1 LGHNA, CDR2 YSLEER. The CDR3 is made up of 16 amino acids. CDR3 loop: CASSQHRGTTENEQFF. In DNA, the CDR3 is TGCGCCAGCAGCCAACACAGGGGGACGACCGAGAATGAGCAGTTCTTC.

This clone showed up just a few times. The V and J genes are TRBV18 and TRBJ2-1; 7 bases are shared with TRBD1. This CDR3 has 14 residues. The germline V gene has CDR1 KGHSH and CDR2 LQKENI. V shed 1 base, J shed 7 bases, and the junction held 4 bases outside the gene matches. CDR3 sequence (DNA): TGTGCCAGCTCACCACTAGGGACAGAAAATGAGCAGTTCTTC. This sequence encodes CASSPLGTENEQFF.

This clone was found a few times. V is TRBV2 and J is TRBJ2-1; 8 bases match TRBD1. Per germline, CDR1 SNHLY and CDR2 FYNNEI. The CDR3 spans 15 residues. V was clipped by 6 bases and J by 4 bases; unmatched bases: 8. CDR3: CASRTDRGGYNEQFF. CDR3 nucleotide sequence: TGTGCCAGCAGAACCGACAGGGGTGGATACAATGAGCAGTTCTTC.